Listed below are T cell receptor beta chains from one sample, sequenced in a study of identical twins. TCRdb redid the calling of the 5' RACE reads with MiXCR, one entry per CDR3 protein. This sample has some 330,000 distinct CDR3 sequences, with roughly 9% found just once. Material: naive T cells sorted from blood. The receptor source for this set is a woman aged 50 to 65 in good health. CDR3s include the opening cysteine and the closing phenylalanine or tryptophan. A D gene is named only where the DNA matches it firmly. A row's size may be missing; if present it is once, few, many or a size class.

D gene,clone size,V gene,J gene,CDR3 protein,CDR3 DNA
.,.,TRBV29-1,TRBJ2-1,CSVRSNEQFF,TGCAGCGTTAGGTCGAATGAGCAGTTCTTC
TRBD1,few,TRBV7-9,TRBJ2-3,CASSLLGQGARNTQYF,TGTGCCAGCAGCCTTTTGGGACAGGGGGCGCGGAATACGCAGTATTTT
.,.,TRBV20-1,TRBJ2-7,CSANRDSAPYEQYF,TGCAGTGCTAACCGGGACTCCGCACCCTACGAGCAGTACTTC
TRBD1,few,TRBV15,TRBJ1-1,CATSRVQGTTEAFF,TGTGCCACCAGCAGAGTACAGGGGACCACTGAAGCTTTCTTT
TRBD2,many,TRBV20-1,TRBJ2-1,CSAPIAGGHYNEQFF,TGCAGTGCCCCTATAGCGGGAGGGCACTACAATGAGCAGTTCTTC
TRBD2,.,TRBV29-1,TRBJ2-5,CSVETTSGETQYF,TGCAGCGTTGAAACTACTAGCGGAGAGACCCAGTACTTC
.,.,TRBV3-1,TRBJ2-1,CASSQARRDEQFF,TGTGCCAGCAGCCAAGCCCGGCGTGATGAGCAGTTCTTC
.,many,TRBV20-1,TRBJ2-3,CSASNRRDLGGRDTQYF,TGCAGTGCTAGTAATAGAAGGGACCTCGGGGGAAGAGATACGCAGTATTTT
.,few,TRBV19,TRBJ1-3,CASRDKGGGNTIYF,TGTGCCAGTAGGGATAAAGGTGGGGGAAACACCATATATTTT
.,few,TRBV5-1,TRBJ2-4,CASSPRGQEKNIQYF,TGCGCCAGCAGTCCCCGTGGGCAGGAGAAAAACATTCAGTACTTC
TRBD1,few,TRBV2,TRBJ2-2,CASSTGTGYRELFF,TGTGCCAGCAGTACCGGGACAGGGTACCGGGAGCTGTTTTTT
TRBD1,few,TRBV7-9,TRBJ1-2,CASSLAYRGRFGYTF,TGTGCCAGCAGCTTAGCGTACAGGGGCCGATTTGGCTACACCTTC
TRBD2,many,TRBV5-6,TRBJ2-3,CASSRSGRTRDTQYF,TGTGCCAGCAGCCGTAGCGGGAGAACGAGAGATACGCAGTATTTT
.,.,TRBV28,TRBJ1-1,CASSLQQRQTMPEAFF,TGTGCCAGCAGTTTACAGCAGCGACAAACGATGCCCGAAGCTTTCTTT
.,.,TRBV7-9,TRBJ2-2,CASSFRGNSNTGELFF,TGTGCCAGCAGCTTCAGGGGAAACTCGAACACCGGGGAGCTGTTTTTT
.,few,TRBV18,TRBJ2-1,CASSEGGLGANEQFF,TGTGCCAGCTCAGAAGGGGGACTGGGGGCCAATGAGCAGTTCTTC
TRBD2,many,TRBV24-1,TRBJ2-3,CATSGGTDTQYF,TGTGCCACTTCGGGGGGAACAGATACGCAGTATTTT
TRBD1,.,TRBV11-1,TRBJ2-1,CATSSDRLNEQFF,TGTGCCACCTCTTCGGACAGGCTGAATGAGCAGTTCTTC
.,.,TRBV10-1,TRBJ2-3,CASSETADTDTQYF,TGCGCCAGCAGTGAGACGGCAGACACAGATACGCAGTATTTT
.,many,TRBV21-1,TRBJ1-4,CASSPEVGPNEKLFF,TGTGCCAGCAGCCCGGAGGTGGGACCCAATGAAAAACTGTTTTTT
.,once,TRBV6-1,TRBJ2-6,CASTRRSGANVLTF,TGTGCCAGCACTAGGAGATCTGGGGCCAACGTCCTGACTTTC
.,many,TRBV24-1,TRBJ2-7,CATSDPGYYEQYF,TGTGCCACCAGTGACCCAGGGTACTACGAGCAGTACTTC
.,.,TRBV11-2,TRBJ2-1,CASSLVVGGTEQFF,TGTGCCAGCAGCTTAGTTGTCGGGGGCACTGAGCAGTTCTTC
.,few,TRBV29-1,TRBJ2-1,CSVGSLYRRSSYNEQFF,TGCAGCGTCGGATCCCTCTACAGGAGAAGCTCCTACAATGAGCAGTTCTTC
TRBD1,many,TRBV14,TRBJ1-4,CASSRAGTGGEKLFF,TGTGCCAGCAGCCGTGCCGGGACAGGGGGCGAAAAACTGTTTTTT
.,.,TRBV5-1,TRBJ2-1,CASSLALSMANSNEQFF,TGCGCCAGCAGCTTGGCCTTGTCTATGGCCAATTCCAATGAGCAGTTCTTC
TRBD1,.,TRBV12-3/TRBV12-4,TRBJ2-3,CASSLDRLQGGDTQYF,TGTGCCAGCAGTTTAGACCGTTTACAGGGGGGAGATACGCAGTATTTT
TRBD1,few,TRBV12-3/TRBV12-4,TRBJ2-2,CATELGQETGELFF,TGTGCCACGGAACTGGGACAGGAGACCGGGGAGCTGTTTTTT
.,few,TRBV4-1,TRBJ2-2,CASSQESGSGELFF,TGCGCCAGCAGCCAAGAATCCGGCTCCGGGGAGCTGTTTTTT
.,many,TRBV29-1,TRBJ2-3,CSGDTQYF,TGCAGCGGAGATACGCAGTATTTT
TRBD1,.,TRBV15,TRBJ2-7,CATSRIRQGSYEQYF,TGTGCCACCAGCAGGATAAGACAGGGGTCCTACGAGCAGTACTTC
TRBD2,few,TRBV5-1,TRBJ2-7,CASSLTGTRGNEQYF,TGCGCCAGCAGCTTGACCGGGACTAGAGGAAACGAGCAGTACTTC
.,.,TRBV5-1,TRBJ2-1,CASSLAQVSSYNEQFF,TGCGCCAGCAGCTTGGCGCAGGTGAGCTCCTACAATGAGCAGTTCTTC
.,.,TRBV29-1,TRBJ1-1,CSVEEGGMNTEAFF,TGCAGCGTTGAAGAGGGAGGTATGAACACTGAAGCTTTCTTT
TRBD2,many,TRBV20-1,TRBJ2-7,CSASRTGGSYEQYF,TGCAGTGCTTCCAGGACGGGAGGCTCTTACGAGCAGTACTTC
TRBD2,.,TRBV5-1,TRBJ2-5,CASSAAGLLETQYF,TGCGCCAGCAGCGCAGCGGGACTATTGGAGACCCAGTACTTC
.,few,TRBV5-1,TRBJ2-5,CASSRWNVGLQTQYF,TGCGCCAGCAGCAGATGGAATGTAGGCCTCCAGACCCAGTACTTC
.,.,TRBV20-1,TRBJ1-3,CSASRGLGNTIYF,TGCAGTGCCTCCCGGGGCCTCGGAAACACCATATATTTT
.,few,TRBV10-3,TRBJ1-6,CAISPRDYSPLHF,TGTGCCATCAGTCCCCGAGACTATTCACCCCTCCACTTT
.,many,TRBV11-2,TRBJ2-5,CASSTQRQETQYF,TGTGCCAGCAGCACCCAGCGACAAGAGACCCAGTACTTC
.,many,TRBV11-2,TRBJ2-1,CASSPRQEQFF,TGTGCCAGCAGCCCACGACAGGAGCAGTTCTTC
.,many,TRBV11-2,TRBJ2-1,CASSLTANEQFF,TGTGCCAGCAGCCTGACAGCGAATGAGCAGTTCTTC
.,few,TRBV2,TRBJ2-3,CASNRDGSTDTQYF,TGTGCCAGCAACCGGGACGGTTCCACAGATACGCAGTATTTT
TRBD2,few,TRBV5-1,TRBJ2-2,CASGLSGSYTGELFF,TGCGCCAGCGGGCTTAGCGGGAGTTACACCGGGGAGCTGTTTTTT
.,.,TRBV4-1,TRBJ2-4,CASSQTLAKNIQYF,TGCGCCAGCAGCCAAACGCTAGCCAAAAACATTCAGTACTTC
.,many,TRBV27,TRBJ2-1,CASSANNEQFF,TGTGCCAGCAGTGCCAACAATGAGCAGTTCTTC
.,few,TRBV27,TRBJ2-5,CASSQYPRVAGETQYF,TGTGCCAGCAGTCAATACCCCCGGGTAGCTGGAGAGACCCAGTACTTC
TRBD1,many,TRBV27,TRBJ1-3,CASSLSSGGHTIYF,TGTGCCAGCAGTTTATCGTCAGGGGGGCACACCATATATTTT
TRBD2,.,TRBV20-1,TRBJ2-1,CSARRPGLAFHNEQFF,TGCAGTGCTAGAAGGCCCGGACTAGCGTTCCACAATGAGCAGTTCTTC